This T cell receptor beta chain comes out of a study of T-cell reconstitution after alpha-beta-depleted transplantation in children. The germline gives CDR1 MNHNS, CDR2 SASEGT. This CDR3 region has 14 residues. A remark on this clonotype: The target antigen is unknown.

Study results and limitations: T-cell counts and diversity at one year following transplant were attributed mainly to newly produced T cells. Recipient T cells and thymic progenitors that survived gave rise to the high TCRbeta diversity observed at day 60 in some patients.

Preparation of the TCRbeta library involved a method that used unique molecular identifiers. MiXCR, run by TCRdb on the PCR reads, gives a single entry per CDR3 protein. The repertoire consists of 780,000 or so distinct CDR3 sequences, with about 15% occurring once and the leading ten covering around 5.3%. The chain carries TRBV6-1 and TRBJ2-1; 9 nucleotides agree with TRBD2. The closer fit of TRBJ2-7 to the DNA end suggests the J call may be wrong. The receptor was derived from a male patient between 10 and 17 years old who had a stem cell transplant for acute lymphoblastic leukemia, so the T cells may come from the graft donor. Material: PBMCs, mostly from graft donor cells, obtained 360 days after TCRalphabeta/CD19-depleted stem cell transplant. CDR3: CASSPGTSRHEQYF. The CDR3 bases are TGTGCCAGCAGTCCAGGGACTAGCAGGCATGAGCAGTACTTC.